This entry lists 26 T cell receptor beta chains sequenced from one sample in a study of T cells after posttransplantation cyclophosphamide. Assay: immunoSEQ multiplex PCR; the TCRdb copy retains only in-frame clones and omits some. The sample has several thousand clones; roughly 84% are singletons. Treatment was busulfan-fludarabine conditioning, a marrow graft, and cyclophosphamide on days +3 and +4. The sequences come from PBMCs, collected after allogeneic stem cell transplant with posttransplant cyclophosphamide. All receptors come from a female patient in her forties who received an allogeneic stem cell transplant from an unrelated donor, was CMV-positive, and had no GVHD. Some T cells may be the graft donor's.

The rearrangement joins TRBV5-6 to TRBJ2-3; TRBD2 matches at 13 bases. The CDR3 is 19 amino acids. Germline CDR1 SGHDT, CDR2 YYEEEE. V lost 1 base, J lost 5 bases, and 13 bases stayed unmatched. The CDR3 sequence: CASSLWAGTSGEEQDTQYF. CDR3 coding DNA: TGTGCCAGCAGCTTGTGGGCCGGGACTAGCGGGGAGGAACAAGATACGCAGTATTTT. Full variable domain (outside the CDR3, taken from reference TRBV5-6 and TRBJ2-3): DAGVTQSPTHLIKTRGQQVTLRCSPKSGHDTVSWYQQALGQGPQFIFQYYEEEERQRGNFPDRFSGHQFPNYSSELNVNALLLGDSALYLCASSLWAGTSGEEQDTQYFGPGTRLTVL.

V usage is TRBV13 and J usage is TRBJ1-5; D might be TRBD1 (6 bases). CDR1 is PRHDT, CDR2 FYEKMQ, per germline (reference sequence). V was pared by 2 bases and J by 10 bases, with 9 bases between. This CDR3 spans 12 amino acids. CDR3 protein: CASSLQGGPQHF. The DNA of the CDR3 is TGTGCCAGCAGCTTACAAGGGGGTCCCCAGCATTTT.

This clone has a single count. The CDR3 nucleotides are TGTGCCAGCAGCTTAGCGCTTGGCACTAACTATGGCTACACCTTC. It translates to CASSLALGTNYGYTF. The chain carries TRBV11-1 and TRBJ1-2; D not resolved. The ends were cut back, 0 bases at V and 0 bases at J, with 8 bases in the middle. The V gene's germline CDR1 is SGHAT and CDR2 FQDESV (reference sequence). This CDR3 is 15 amino acids long.

The rearrangement uses TRBV11-3 and TRBJ1-1; D gene ambiguous. The CDR3 runs to 13 residues. Germline V lookup: CDR1 SGHNT, CDR2 YENEEA. V was pared by 1 base and J by 2 bases, with 5 bases between. In nucleotides, the CDR3 is TGTGCCAGCAGCTTAGGCAGAAACACTGAAGCTTTCTTT. Translating it yields CASSLGRNTEAFF.

V gene TRBV11-3 combines with J gene TRBJ1-5; possible D gene TRBD1, 6 bases. The CDR3 has 13 residues. Trimming pared 5 bases from V and 6 bases from J, leaving 11 bases between. Germline-derived CDR1 and CDR2 are SGHNT and YENEEA. DNA of the CDR3: TGTGCCAGCAGCACCCTACAGGGTCAGCCCCAGCATTTT. Protein product: CASSTLQGQPQHF.

V is TRBV6-5 and J is TRBJ2-1, with 9 bases matching TRBD2. The ends lost 4 bases at V and 1 base at J; junction bases unmatched: 5. The CDR3 spans 16 residues. CDR1 and CDR2 from the germline V gene are MNHEY and SVGAGI. The CDR3, as DNA: TGTGCCAGCAGTTCCGGCGGGGGGGGGTCCTACAATGAGCAGTTCTTC. The encoded protein is CASSSGGGGSYNEQFF.

The rearrangement joins TRBV7-8 to TRBJ2-7; 9 bases agree with TRBD1. V shed 5 bases, J shed 6 bases, and the junction held 8 bases outside the gene matches. Looked up from germline, CDR1 is SGHVS and CDR2 is FQNEAQ. This CDR3 is 14 amino acids long. CDR3 region: CASSGRWTGVEQYF. The CDR3 DNA sequence: TGTGCCAGCAGCGGCCGATGGACAGGGGTCGAGCAGTACTTC.

This chain links TRBV10-3 with TRBJ2-2; 9 bases line up with TRBD1. V trimming: 3 bases; J trimming: 6 bases; junction bases outside the gene matches: 5. In germline, CDR1 is ENHRY, CDR2 SYGVKD. The CDR3 is made up of 15 amino acids. DNA of the CDR3: TGTGCCATCAGTGAAGGGACAGGGAGGTCCGGGGAGCTGTTTTTT. Translating gives CAISEGTGRSGELFF.

This clone was recorded only once. The chain has TRBV19 and TRBJ2-5, with 7 bases that match TRBD1. The DNA end is a closer match to TRBJ2-7, so the J assignment may be wrong. The CDR3 contains 14 residues. CDR1 and CDR2 (germline): LNHDA, SQIVND (reference sequence). Written as DNA, the CDR3 is TGTGCCAGTAGTGGGACAGATACTACCTACGAGCAGTACTTC. Residues: CASSGTDTTYEQYF.

V is TRBV6-1 and J is TRBJ1-6; D is perhaps TRBD1 (6 bases). V lost 4 bases, J lost 2 bases, and 12 bases lay in between. Germline V lookup: CDR1 MNHNS, CDR2 SASEGT. The CDR3 has 16 amino acids. For the CDR3, the DNA is TGTGCCAGCAGTGCCGACAGGTTTCCCTATAATTCACCCCTCCACTTT. As protein: CASSADRFPYNSPLHF.

This rearrangement joins TRBV4-2 to TRBJ2-1, with TRBD2 matching over 11 bases. The CDR3 has 15 amino acids. The J segment lost 15 bases and the V segment lost 4 bases, leaving 14 bases of the junction unmatched. The V gene's germline CDR1 is LGHNA and CDR2 YNFKEQ. CDR3 nucleotide sequence: TGTGCCAGCAGCCCCATTAGCGGGGGGGCCACTGGGCGGTTCTTC. Protein: CASSPISGGATGRFF.

In its sample, this clone was seen once. CDR3: CASGLDRGSYNSPLHF. The CDR3 nucleotides read TGTGCTAGTGGTTTGGACAGGGGGTCCTATAATTCACCCCTCCACTTT. This rearrangement joins TRBV12-5 to TRBJ1-6; TRBD1 agrees at 8 bases. V gave up 1 base and J gave up 1 base; unmatched junction bases: 0. The CDR3 loop spans 16 amino acids. CDR1 and CDR2 from the germline V gene are LGHNT and FRNRAP.

V is TRBV18 and J is TRBJ2-1; D possibly corresponds to TRBD2 (5 bases). This CDR3 has 13 residues. The V end was cut by 5 bases, the J end by 5 bases, with 10 bases between. CDR1 and CDR2 (germline): KGHSH, LQKENI. CDR3 DNA sequence: TGTGCCAGCTCATTCCGGGATAACAATGAGCAGTTCTTC. Amino acid sequence: CASSFRDNNEQFF.

In its sample, this clone was seen once. The chain is built from TRBV5-6 and TRBJ2-5; 10 bases line up with TRBD2. After removal of 5 bases from V and 5 bases from J, the junction contained 9 bases not matched to a gene. Germline assignment: CDR1 SGHDT and CDR2 YYEEEE. The CDR3 length is 15 residues. CDR3: CASRNPGLAWETQYF. DNA for the CDR3: TGTGCCAGCAGGAACCCGGGACTAGCGTGGGAGACCCAGTACTTC. The variable domain in full, completed from reference TRBV5-6 and TRBJ2-5, reads DAGVTQSPTHLIKTRGQQVTLRCSPKSGHDTVSWYQQALGQGPQFIFQYYEEEERQRGNFPDRFSGHQFPNYSSELNVNALLLGDSALYLCASRNPGLAWETQYFGPGTRLLVL.

The V gene is TRBV28, the J gene TRBJ2-7; TRBD2 agrees at 7 bases. The germline gives CDR1 MDHEN, CDR2 SYDVKM. The CDR3 sequence is 16 residues long. V shed 0 bases, J shed 1 base, and the junction held 6 bases outside the gene matches. In nucleotides, the CDR3 is TGTGCCAGCAGTTTATGGACGGGACTACTTTCCTACGAGCAGTACTTC. It yields the protein CASSLWTGLLSYEQYF. Full variable domain (rest looked up from reference TRBV28 and TRBJ2-7): DVKVTQSSRYLVKRTGEKVFLECVQDMDHENMFWYRQDPGLGLRLIYFSYDVKMKEKGDIPEGYSVSREKKERFSLILESASTNQTSMYLCASSLWTGLLSYEQYFGPGTRLTVT.

The chain couples TRBV5-1 to TRBJ2-5; TRBD2 matches 7 bases. The germline CDR1 and CDR2 sequences are SGHRS and YFSETQ. The ends lost 2 bases at V and 5 bases at J; junction bases unmatched: 3. The CDR3 covers 13 residues. CDR3 nucleotides: TGCGCCAGCAGCTTAGGGCGGGGGGAGACCCAGTACTTC. This sequence encodes CASSLGRGETQYF. The full variable domain, in which reference TRBV5-1 and TRBJ2-5 provide the parts outside the CDR3, is KAGVTQTPRYLIKTRGQQVTLSCSPISGHRSVSWYQQTPGQGLQFLFEYFSETQRNKGNFPGRFSGRQFSNSRSEMNVSTLELGDSALYLCASSLGRGETQYFGPGTRLLVL.

The chain joins TRBV2 to TRBJ2-7, with TRBD2 identical over 11 bases. J was trimmed by 1 base and V by 6 bases; bases with no gene match: 5. The CDR3 spans 15 residues. Per germline, CDR1 SNHLY and CDR2 FYNNEI. The CDR3 DNA is TGTGCCAGCAGCATAGCGGGGGGGTTGTCCTACGAGCAGTACTTC. Translating it yields CASSIAGGLSYEQYF.

This clone was seen once. V is TRBV27 and J is TRBJ1-6; D is unresolved. The germline CDR1 and CDR2 sequences are MNHEY and SMNVEV (reference sequence). This CDR3 comprises 16 residues. The V gene lost 1 base and the J gene lost 0 bases, with 7 bases spanning the gap. CDR3 nucleotide sequence: TGTGCCAGCAGTTTATTTCGGAGCTCCTATAATTCACCCCTCCACTTT. It yields the protein CASSLFRSSYNSPLHF.

J is TRBJ1-5 and V is TRBV4-2; TRBD1 agrees at 7 bases. This CDR3 has 15 residues. The V gene's germline CDR1 is LGHNA and CDR2 YNFKEQ. Losses at the gene ends were 3 bases for V and 2 bases for J; bases not matched to a gene: 4. The CDR3 sequence: CASSQVTGRNQPQHF. The CDR3 DNA reads TGTGCCAGCAGCCAGGTGACAGGGCGCAATCAGCCCCAGCATTTT.

This sequence joins TRBV27 and TRBJ2-5, with D possibly being TRBD1 (6 bases). This CDR3 has 16 amino acids. The V gene's germline CDR1 is MNHEY and CDR2 SMNVEV (reference sequence). V was cut by 5 bases and J by 5 bases, with 21 bases left in between. CDR3 nucleotide sequence: TGTGCCAGCAGTCCATCCGGGTGGGGGCTTGTGGAGACCCAGTACTTC. This sequence encodes CASSPSGWGLVETQYF.

J is TRBJ1-2 and V is TRBV7-9, with TRBD1 as a possible D gene (5 bases). V lost 4 bases and J 5 bases, leaving 11 bases between the germline ends. Per germline, CDR1 SEHNR and CDR2 FQNEAQ (reference sequence). This CDR3 contains 13 residues. DNA for the CDR3: TGTGCCAGCAGCTCGGGACTGAAATATGGCTACACCTTC. This gives the protein CASSSGLKYGYTF.

CDR3 nucleotides: TGCAGCGTTAGAAGTAGCGGGGGGCCCTACGAGCAGTACTTC. Translated: CSVRSSGGPYEQYF. The rearrangement uses TRBV29-1 and TRBJ2-7, with TRBD2 matching 10 bases. Germline-derived CDR1 and CDR2 are SQVTM and ANQGSEA. The CDR3 is made up of 14 amino acids. The junction had 6 bases not matched to a gene; V was cut back by 5 bases and J by 2 bases.

This sequence joins TRBV11-1 and TRBJ2-1; 12 positions agree with TRBD2. V shed 1 base and J 0 bases; nucleotides not matched to a gene: 4. The CDR3 extends over 18 amino acids. Germline CDR1 SGHAT, CDR2 FQDESV (reference sequence). The CDR3 DNA reads as TGTGCCAGCAGCTTAGACCTACTAGCGGGGGGCTCCTACAATGAGCAGTTCTTC. Amino acid sequence: CASSLDLLAGGSYNEQFF.

To note about this clone: This specimen includes other DNA sequences encoding the same CDR3. The chain employs TRBV5-4 and TRBJ2-7; D is perhaps TRBD1 (5 bases). Trimming cost V 5 bases and J 3 bases, with 12 bases left between them. Germline V CDR1 and CDR2: SGHNT, YYREEE (reference sequence). This CDR3 contains 13 residues. The chain's CDR3 is CASRQDSYYEQYF. The CDR3 bases are TGTGCCAGCAGACAGGATAGCTACTACGAGCAGTACTTC.

CDR3 loop: CASSRSGSPSYNEQFF. The CDR3 DNA sequence: TGTGCCAGTAGTCGTAGCGGTTCCCCATCCTACAATGAGCAGTTCTTC. The chain is built from TRBV19 and TRBJ2-1; possibly TRBD2 for D (6 bases). Germline CDR1 is LNHDA and CDR2 is SQIVND (reference sequence). This CDR3 comprises 16 residues. V was clipped by 5 bases and J by 1 base, with 15 bases between them.

This rearrangement joins TRBV10-3 to TRBJ2-1; 11 bases match TRBD2. Germline-derived CDR1 and CDR2 are ENHRY and SYGVKD. The V gene end was trimmed by 6 bases and the J gene end by 4 bases; junction bases not matched to a gene: 11. The length of the CDR3 is 17 residues. The DNA for the CDR3 is TGTGCCATCAGGATTTCTCTAGCGGGGGGTTTGTACAATGAGCAGTTCTTC. This sequence encodes CAIRISLAGGLYNEQFF.